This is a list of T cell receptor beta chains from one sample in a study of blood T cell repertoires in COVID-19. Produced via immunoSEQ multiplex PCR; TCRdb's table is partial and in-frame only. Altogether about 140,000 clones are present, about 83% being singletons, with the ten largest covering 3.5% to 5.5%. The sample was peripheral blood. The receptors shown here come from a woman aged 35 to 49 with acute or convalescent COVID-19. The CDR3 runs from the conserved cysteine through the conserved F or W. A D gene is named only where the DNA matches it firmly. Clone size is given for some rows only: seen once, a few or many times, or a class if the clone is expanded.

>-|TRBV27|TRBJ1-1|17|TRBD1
TGTGCCAGCAGTTTCGGTCCGGGACAGGGCCCTAACACTGAAGCTTTCTTT
CASSFGPGQGPNTEAFF
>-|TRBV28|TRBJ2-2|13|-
TGTGCCAGCAGTCTCCCTAACACCGGGGAGCTGTTTTTT
CASSLPNTGELFF
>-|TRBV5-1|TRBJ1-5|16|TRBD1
TGCGCCAGCAGCCAGGAACCGGGACAGTGGAATCAGCCCCAGCATTTT
CASSQEPGQWNQPQHF
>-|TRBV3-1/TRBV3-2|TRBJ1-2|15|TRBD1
TGTGCCAGCAGCCAAGGGAGGGGGCCCATTGGAGGCTACACCTTC
CASSQGRGPIGGYTF
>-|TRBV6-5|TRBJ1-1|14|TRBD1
TGTGCCAGCAGTTCGAGGGGGCGCGCTACTGAAGCTTTCTTT
CASSSRGRATEAFF
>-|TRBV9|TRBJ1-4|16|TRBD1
TGTGCCAGCAGCGCCCCAGGACAGGGGGCAATTGAAAAACTGTTTTTT
CASSAPGQGAIEKLFF
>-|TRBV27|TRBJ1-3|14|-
TGTGCCAGCAGTTTATCCGGGTCTGGAAACACCATATATTTT
CASSLSGSGNTIYF
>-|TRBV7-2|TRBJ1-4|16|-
TGTGCCAGCAGTCCCCTGGGGGGGGCCTTCAATGAAAAACTGTTTTTT
CASSPLGGAFNEKLFF
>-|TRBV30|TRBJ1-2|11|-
TGTGCCTGCCACACGGGGTATGGCTACACCTTC
CACHTGYGYTF
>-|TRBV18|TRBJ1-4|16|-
TGTGCCAGCTCATCCTCCGGGTCCCAAAGGGGTGAAAAACTGTTTTTT
CASSSSGSQRGEKLFF
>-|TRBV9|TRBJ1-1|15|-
TGTGCCAGCAGCGTAGGGAAGGAACGTACAGGGTGGGCTTTCTTT
CASSVGKERTGWAFF
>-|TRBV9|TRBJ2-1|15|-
TGTGCCAGCAGCCCCATTGGCAATTCCTACAATGAGCAGTTCTTC
CASSPIGNSYNEQFF
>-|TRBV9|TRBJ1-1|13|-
TGTGCCAGCAGCGACAGGGCGGGCACTGAAGCTTTCTTT
CASSDRAGTEAFF
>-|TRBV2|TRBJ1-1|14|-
TGTGCCAGCAGTGAGAGGGCTAGGAACACTGAAGCTTTCTTT
CASSERARNTEAFF
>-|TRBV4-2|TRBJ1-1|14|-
TGTGCCAGCAGCCAAGACGGGGTGAACACTGAAGCTTTCTTT
CASSQDGVNTEAFF
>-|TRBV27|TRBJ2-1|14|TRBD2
TGTGCCAGCAGCAACGGGGGGGCGTCCAATGAGCAGTTCTTC
CASSNGGASNEQFF
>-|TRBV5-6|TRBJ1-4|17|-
TGTGCCAGCAGCAACAGTCACCCCAGGGGCGCAGGTGAAAAACTGTTTTTT
CASSNSHPRGAGEKLFF
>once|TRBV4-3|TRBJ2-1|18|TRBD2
TGCGCCAGCAGCCACGCCTACGGGAGGGCCTCGTCCTACAATGAGCAGTTCTTC
CASSHAYGRASSYNEQFF
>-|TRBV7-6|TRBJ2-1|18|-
TGTGCCAGCAGCTTAGATTGGTGGGGGGGCAGCGCGGCCAATGAGCAGTTCTTC
CASSLDWWGGSAANEQFF
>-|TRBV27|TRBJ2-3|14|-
TGTGCCAGCAGTTTTTACCCAGGCACAGATACGCAGTATTTT
CASSFYPGTDTQYF
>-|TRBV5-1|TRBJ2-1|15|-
TGCGCCAGCAGCTTGGCCGCTGGACAGTACAATGAGCAGTTCTTC
CASSLAAGQYNEQFF
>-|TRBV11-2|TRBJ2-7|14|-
TGTGCCAGCAGCCCGGAGGGTACGAGGCACGAGCAGTACTTC
CASSPEGTRHEQYF
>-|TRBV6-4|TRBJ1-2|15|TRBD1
TGTGCCAGCAGTGTCACAGGGGGAGGATGGTATGGCTACACCTTC
CASSVTGGGWYGYTF
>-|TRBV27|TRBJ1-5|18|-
TGTGCCAGCAGTTACCCCCGGGGGATGCATAGCGGCAATCAGCCCCAGCATTTT
CASSYPRGMHSGNQPQHF
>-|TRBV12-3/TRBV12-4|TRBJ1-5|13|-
TGTGCCAGCAGCCAGGGTGGCAATCAGCCCCAGCATTTT
CASSQGGNQPQHF
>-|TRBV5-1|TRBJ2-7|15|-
TGCGCCAGCAGCTTATTCTCACAGGGTGAAGACGAGCAGTACTTC
CASSLFSQGEDEQYF
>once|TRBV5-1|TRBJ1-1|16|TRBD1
TGCGCCAGCAGTTCCGGGACAGGGCACATGAACACTGAAGCTTTCTTT
CASSSGTGHMNTEAFF
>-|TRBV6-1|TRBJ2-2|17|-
TGTGCCAGCAGTGAAGCGTGGAGGGTAGAGTACACCGGGGAGCTGTTTTTT
CASSEAWRVEYTGELFF
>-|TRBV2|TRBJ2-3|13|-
TGTGCCAGCAGCAAGGAGGGGCCAGATACGCAGTATTTT
CASSKEGPDTQYF
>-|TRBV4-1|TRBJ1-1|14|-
TGCGCCAGCAGCCAAGTTCTGGGGAGGACTGAAGCTTTCTTT
CASSQVLGRTEAFF
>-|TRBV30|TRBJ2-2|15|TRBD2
TGTGCCTGGGGTTTAGCGGGAGCGGGCACCGGGGAGCTGTTTTTT
CAWGLAGAGTGELFF
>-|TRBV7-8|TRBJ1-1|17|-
TGTGCCAGCAGCCGGATGACCACCGGGGGAGGGAACACTGAAGCTTTCTTT
CASSRMTTGGGNTEAFF
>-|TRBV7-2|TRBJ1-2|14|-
TGTGCCAGCAGCTTAGGCGCTAGCTACTATGGCTACACCTTC
CASSLGASYYGYTF
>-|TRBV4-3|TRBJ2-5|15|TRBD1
TGCGCCAGCAGCCAAGTACAGGGGGCCTGGGAGACCCAGTACTTC
CASSQVQGAWETQYF
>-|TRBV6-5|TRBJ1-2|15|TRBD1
TGTGCCAGCAGTTACGCGGGACAGGTTCCCTATGGCTACACCTTC
CASSYAGQVPYGYTF
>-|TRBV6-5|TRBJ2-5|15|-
TGTGCCAGCAGTTACGAACTCGACAACTGGGAGACCCAGTACTTC
CASSYELDNWETQYF
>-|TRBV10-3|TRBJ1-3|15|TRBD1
TGTGCCATCAGTGAGGCCACAGGGGCTGGAAACACCATATATTTT
CAISEATGAGNTIYF
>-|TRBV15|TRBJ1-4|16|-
TGTGCCACCAGCAGAGATCGGGGAGCAACTAATGAAAAACTGTTTTTT
CATSRDRGATNEKLFF
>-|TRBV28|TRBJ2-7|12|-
TGTGCCAGCAGAACCCAGGTCGGCGAGCAGTACTTC
CASRTQVGEQYF
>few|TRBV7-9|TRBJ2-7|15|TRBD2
TGTGCCAGCAGCGTCCGGACTAGCGGACCGGGGGAGCAGTACTTC
CASSVRTSGPGEQYF
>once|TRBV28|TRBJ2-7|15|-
TGTGCCAGCAGTTTACTTTCTCGTTCTTCCTACGAGCAGTACTTC
CASSLLSRSSYEQYF
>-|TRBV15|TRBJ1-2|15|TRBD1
TGTGCCACCAGCAGAAAGGGGGCGCAGAGCTATGGCTACACCTTC
CATSRKGAQSYGYTF
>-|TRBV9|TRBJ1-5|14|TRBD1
TGTGCCAGCAGCGCAGGACAGGGAGGCCAGCCCCAGCATTTT
CASSAGQGGQPQHF
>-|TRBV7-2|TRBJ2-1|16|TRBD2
TGTGCCAGCAGCTTCTTCGGACTAGCTGTCTACAATGAGCAGTTCTTC
CASSFFGLAVYNEQFF
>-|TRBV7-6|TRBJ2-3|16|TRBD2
TGTGCCAGCAGCGCCTACTCGGTAGCGGGGGCCCATACGCAGTATTTT
CASSAYSVAGAHTQYF
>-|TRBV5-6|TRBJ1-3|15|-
TGTGCCAGCAGCTTGGTCGGGACATCTGGAAACACCATATATTTT
CASSLVGTSGNTIYF
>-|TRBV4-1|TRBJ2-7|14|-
TGCGCCAGCAGCCAAGCTGGAGGACAGCGCGAGCAGTACTTC
CASSQAGGQREQYF
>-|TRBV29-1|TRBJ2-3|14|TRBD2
TGCAGCGTTGAATGGGGACTAGCGTCAGATACGCAGTATTTT
CSVEWGLASDTQYF
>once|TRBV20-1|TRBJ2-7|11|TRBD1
TGCAGTGCGGGACAGGGCCACGAGCAGTACTTC
CSAGQGHEQYF